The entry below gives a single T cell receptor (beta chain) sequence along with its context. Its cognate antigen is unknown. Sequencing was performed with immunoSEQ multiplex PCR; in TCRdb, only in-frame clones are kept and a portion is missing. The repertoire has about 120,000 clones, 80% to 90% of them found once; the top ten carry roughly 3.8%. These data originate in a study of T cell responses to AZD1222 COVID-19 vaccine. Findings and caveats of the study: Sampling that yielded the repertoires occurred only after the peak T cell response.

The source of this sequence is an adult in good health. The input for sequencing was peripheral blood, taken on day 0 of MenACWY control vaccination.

The CDR3 DNA follows: TGTGCCAGCTCACCGGATCAGACCAACATTCAGTACTTC. Translating it yields CASSPDQTNIQYF. The chain employs TRBV18 and TRBJ2-4; D gene unclear. CDR1 is KGHSH and CDR2 is LQKENI in the germline V gene. Deletions cut 3 bases from V and 7 bases from J, with 10 bases between. This CDR3 has 13 amino acids.